The 13 T cell receptor beta chains listed next were all sequenced from one sample in a study of T cell responses to AZD1222 COVID-19 vaccine. Profiled with immunoSEQ multiplex PCR; TCRdb holds only in-frame clones, not every one. The sample contains over 90,000 clones, roughly 91% of which appear only once. The input for sequencing was peripheral blood, taken on day 0 of AZD1222 vaccination. The receptors were gathered from an adult in good health.

The V call is TRBV7-2, the J call TRBJ2-3, with D unclear. Deletions cut 2 bases from V and 0 bases from J, with 18 bases between. Germline V gene lookup returns CDR1 SGHTA and CDR2 FQGNSA. This CDR3 is built from 18 residues. The CDR3 loop reads CASSLSRAYISSTDTQYF. The CDR3 DNA reads as TGTGCCAGCAGCTTAAGTCGGGCCTATATATCTAGCACAGATACGCAGTATTTT. The full variable domain, with the rest looked up from reference TRBV7-2 and TRBJ2-3, is GAGVSQSPSNKVTEKGKDVELRCDPISGHTALYWYRQSLGQGLEFLIYFQGNSAPDKSGLPSDRFSAERTGGSVSTLTIQRTQQEDSAVYLCASSLSRAYISSTDTQYFGPGTRLTVL.

This chain joins TRBV7-2 and TRBJ1-5; tentative D call: TRBD1 (5 bases). Germline CDR1 reads SGHTA; CDR2 reads FQGNSA. This CDR3 spans 15 amino acids. V lost 6 bases to trimming and J lost 4 bases, with 16 bases between them. The CDR3 DNA is TGTGCCAGCAGAAGGGACGGCACCCCAAATCAGCCCCAGCATTTT. It yields the protein CASRRDGTPNQPQHF.

The V gene is TRBV5-4, the J gene TRBJ1-1, with D perhaps TRBD1 (5 bases). V lost 4 bases to trimming and J lost 3 bases, with 16 bases between them. In germline, CDR1 is SGHNT, CDR2 YYREEE (reference sequence). The CDR3 extends over 15 amino acids. The CDR3 spells CASSLDLGGDTEAFF. Here the CDR3 DNA reads TGTGCCAGCAGCCTGGACCTGGGAGGGGACACTGAAGCTTTCTTT. The entire variable domain, with the rest obtained from reference TRBV5-4 and TRBJ1-1, is as follows: ETGVTQSPTHLIKTRGQQVTLRCSSQSGHNTVSWYQQALGQGPQFIFQYYREEENGRGNFPPRFSGLQFPNYSSELNVNALELDDSALYLCASSLDLGGDTEAFFGQGTRLTVV.

The CDR3 region is CASSIRTASPLSGANVLTF. CDR3 DNA sequence: TGTGCCAGTAGTATAAGGACAGCTTCACCCCTCTCTGGGGCCAACGTCCTGACTTTC. The chain recombines TRBV19 with TRBJ2-6; TRBD1 might be the D (6 bases). CDR3 length equals 19 residues. The V end was cut by 2 bases, the J end by 0 bases, with 17 bases between. Germline-derived CDR1 and CDR2 are LNHDA and SQIVND (reference sequence).

The rearrangement uses TRBV27 and TRBJ2-3; TRBD2 aligns across 7 bases. The CDR3 sequence is 14 residues long. The germline CDR1 and CDR2 sequences are MNHEY and SMNVEV (reference sequence). J was trimmed by 8 bases and V by 6 bases; bases with no gene match: 11. The DNA of the CDR3 is TGTGCCAGCAGCTTGACTAGCAAGGTCGGTACGCAGTATTTT. Translating gives CASSLTSKVGTQYF.

The CDR3 spells CASSPTGLSYSYGYTF. CDR3 coding DNA: TGTGCCAGCTCACCTACAGGGTTGAGTTACTCCTATGGCTACACCTTC. The J gene is TRBJ1-2, the V gene TRBV18, with D perhaps TRBD1 (6 bases). Trimming stripped 3 bases from V and 4 bases from J, with 18 bases between. This CDR3 comprises 16 residues. Looked up from germline, CDR1 is KGHSH and CDR2 is LQKENI.

The CDR3 nucleotides are TGCGCCAGCAGCCAAGGGGGGACACTCGACGAGCAGTACTTC. This gives the protein CASSQGGTLDEQYF. The chain has TRBV4-1 and TRBJ2-7; D may be TRBD1 (6 bases). The CDR3 sequence is 14 residues long. The V end lost 1 base, the J end lost 5 bases, and 12 bases lay between the germline ends. The germline CDR1 and CDR2 sequences are MGHRA and YSYEKL.

The chain has TRBV7-2 and TRBJ1-3; D is unresolved. V lost 1 base and J lost 2, with 6 bases in between. This CDR3 is built from 14 residues. Germline loops: CDR1 SGHTA, CDR2 FQGNSA. The chain's CDR3 is CASSLGFPGNTIYF. In DNA, the CDR3 is TGTGCCAGCAGCTTAGGGTTTCCTGGAAACACCATATATTTT.

The chain has TRBV24-1 and TRBJ2-5; the D gene could be TRBD1 or TRBD2 (5 bases each). Trimming left V 9 bases short and J 2 bases short, with 12 bases between. From germline, CDR1 is KGHDR and CDR2 SFDVKD. The CDR3 is 13 amino acids. The CDR3 bases are TGTGCCACCCGGAGAGGGGCACAAGAGACCCAGTACTTC. It translates to CATRRGAQETQYF.

This clone was observed once. V usage is TRBV15 and J usage is TRBJ2-2, with 11 bases identical to TRBD1. This CDR3 has 19 residues. V gave up 5 bases and J gave up 3 bases; unmatched junction bases: 14. The germline gives CDR1 LNHNV, CDR2 YYDKDF (reference sequence). The DNA of the CDR3 is TGTGCCACCAGCGACATGGGGACAGGGGGGTATTCCGACACCGGGGAGCTGTTTTTT. It yields the protein CATSDMGTGGYSDTGELFF. The full variable domain, rest sourced from reference TRBV15 and TRBJ2-2, is DAMVIQNPRYQVTQFGKPVTLSCSQTLNHNVMYWYQQKSSQAPKLLFHYYDKDFNNEADTPDNFQSRRPNTSFCFLDIRSPGLGDTAMYLCATSDMGTGGYSDTGELFFGEGSRLTVL.

The V and J genes are TRBV27 and TRBJ2-4; 9 bases are a match to TRBD1. The CDR3 is made up of 13 amino acids. The germline CDR1 and CDR2 sequences are MNHEY and SMNVEV (reference sequence). The junction had 5 bases not matched to a gene; V was cut back by 5 bases and J by 9 bases. The DNA for the CDR3 is TGTGCCAGCAGTCCAGGGACAGGGAGCATTCAGTACTTC. Protein sequence: CASSPGTGSIQYF.

This sequence joins TRBV29-1 and TRBJ1-1; possibly TRBD1 for D (5 bases). The CDR3 extends over 17 amino acids. Germline V gene data show CDR1 as SQVTM and CDR2 as ANQGSEA. V dropped 0 bases and J dropped 0 bases, with 17 bases sitting between them. CDR3 residues: CSVEDRGELRMNTEAFF. CDR3 DNA: TGCAGCGTTGAAGATCGGGGGGAGCTCAGAATGAACACTGAAGCTTTCTTT.

This clone is a singleton in its sample. V and J are TRBV4-1 and TRBJ2-2; maybe TRBD1 (6 bases). Germline CDR1 MGHRA, CDR2 YSYEKL. The CDR3 spans 15 residues. Deletions cut 6 bases from V and 0 bases from J, with 11 bases between. CDR3 loop: CASRVDRSNTGELFF. CDR3 coding DNA: TGCGCCAGCAGGGTGGACAGATCGAACACCGGGGAGCTGTTTTTT.